One sample yielded the 20 T cell receptor beta chains listed below, sequenced in a study of blood T cell repertoires in COVID-19. Sequencing used immunoSEQ multiplex PCR; TCRdb keeps in-frame clones, though not all of them. The sample holds tens of thousands of clones, approximately 80% seen once. Sequencing used peripheral blood. Source of these receptors: a man older than 75 with active COVID-19.

This clone was detected once. V and J are TRBV5-1 and TRBJ2-2, with 9 bases that match TRBD2. Unmatched junction bases numbered 5, after V lost 1 base and J lost 4 bases. Germline V gene data show CDR1 as SGHRS and CDR2 as YFSETQ. The CDR3 loop spans 16 amino acids. CDR3 amino acids: CASSLLSGSLTGELFF. In nucleotides, the CDR3 is TGCGCCAGCAGCTTGCTTAGCGGGAGTCTCACCGGGGAGCTGTTTTTT.

The rearrangement uses TRBV5-1 and TRBJ2-5, with a tentative D call TRBD1 (5 bases). V lost 0 bases and J 4 bases, leaving 13 bases between the germline ends. This CDR3 comprises 15 residues. CDR1 and CDR2 (germline): SGHRS, YFSETQ. The CDR3 sequence: CASSLAGRDGETQYF. CDR3 DNA sequence: TGCGCCAGCAGCTTGGCGGGCAGGGATGGAGAGACCCAGTACTTC.

The CDR3 DNA is TGCGCCAGCAGCCAAGCGAGGGCCGGGGAGGGGGCTTTCTTT. Protein product: CASSQARAGEGAFF. The V call is TRBV4-3, the J call TRBJ1-1; D possibly corresponds to TRBD1 (5 bases). Trimming pared 1 base from V and 11 bases from J, leaving 17 bases between. The CDR3 consists of 14 residues. Germline V gene lookup returns CDR1 LGHNA and CDR2 YSLEER.

The V gene is TRBV4-3, the J gene TRBJ2-7, with a weak D call TRBD1 (5 bases). The V gene's germline CDR1 is LGHNA and CDR2 YSLEER. Trimming shortened V by 0 bases and J by 3 bases, and 15 bases separated the two germline ends. This CDR3 has 16 amino acids. The chain's CDR3 is CASSQDRGGGDYEQYF. The CDR3 DNA follows: TGCGCCAGCAGCCAAGATAGGGGCGGCGGAGACTACGAGCAGTACTTC.

V is TRBV14 and J is TRBJ2-2; 11 bases map to TRBD1. The length of the CDR3 is 16 residues. Germline CDR1 reads SGHDN; CDR2 reads FVKESK. V dropped 4 bases and J dropped 7; count of bases not matched to a gene: 8. The CDR3 DNA is TGTGCCAGCAGCCCTTGGACAGGGGGCGATGTCGGGGAGCTGTTTTTT. Translating gives CASSPWTGGDVGELFF.

The chain joins TRBV18 to TRBJ2-4, with D possibly TRBD2 on 7 matching bases. Trimming cost V 3 bases and J 8 bases, with 17 bases left between them. CDR3 size: 15 residues. Germline V gene sequence: CDR1 KGHSH, CDR2 LQKENI. CDR3 nucleotide sequence: TGTGCCAGCTCACCCCCGTCAAGGGGGGGGGACATTCAGTACTTC. Translation gives CASSPPSRGGDIQYF.

The chain couples TRBV18 to TRBJ2-5; TRBD1 matches 10 bases. J lost 5 bases, V lost 6 bases, and 3 bases had no gene match. Per the germline V gene, CDR1 is KGHSH and CDR2 is LQKENI. The CDR3 length is 13 residues. DNA for the CDR3: TGTGCCAGCTCCCCGGGACAGGGGGAGACCCAGTACTTC. It yields the protein CASSPGQGETQYF.

The V gene is TRBV29-1, the J gene TRBJ2-2; the D is unclear. Germline assignment: CDR1 SQVTM and CDR2 ANQGSEA. The CDR3 consists of 14 residues. V was clipped by 0 bases and J by 6 bases, with 11 bases between them. The CDR3 nucleotides are TGCAGCGTTGAAGATCAGTACCATGCCGGGGAGCTGTTTTTT. It translates to CSVEDQYHAGELFF.

The V and J genes are TRBV24-1 and TRBJ1-1; 8 nucleotides line up with TRBD1. This CDR3 region has 15 residues. Germline lookup yields CDR1 KGHDR and CDR2 SFDVKD. J was trimmed by 0 bases and V by 9 bases; bases with no gene match: 8. CDR3 sequence reads: CATRGQGGMNTEAFF. The CDR3 region has the DNA TGTGCCACCCGCGGACAGGGAGGGATGAACACTGAAGCTTTCTTT.

This clone showed up just once. The rearrangement links TRBV18 to TRBJ1-5; D call uncertain. Deletions cut 3 bases from V and 4 bases from J, with 13 bases between. CDR1 and CDR2 from the germline V gene are KGHSH and LQKENI. The CDR3 contains 15 residues. The CDR3 DNA reads TGTGCCAGCTCACCTACCGGGAGTAAAAATCAGCCCCAGCATTTT. Its translation is CASSPTGSKNQPQHF.

The J gene is TRBJ1-3, the V gene TRBV29-1, with 9 bases identical to TRBD1. V was clipped by 7 bases and J by 8 bases; unmatched bases: 15. The CDR3 contains 15 residues. Germline V lookup: CDR1 SQVTM, CDR2 ANQGSEA. The CDR3 DNA reads as TGCAGCGCAAAGGACAGGGGCACTCTCTGGGACACCATATATTTT. Encoded protein: CSAKDRGTLWDTIYF.

V and J are TRBV2 and TRBJ2-3, with 7 bases fitting TRBD2. CDR1 is SNHLY and CDR2 is FYNNEI in the germline V gene. This CDR3 comprises 13 residues. V dropped 11 bases and J dropped 2; count of bases not matched to a gene: 7. CDR3 loop: CAGGGSPTDTQYF. CDR3 nucleotides: TGTGCCGGGGGGGGGAGCCCCACAGATACGCAGTATTTT.

This sequence joins TRBV6-5 and TRBJ2-7; 13 nucleotides line up with TRBD2. The V gene's germline CDR1 is MNHEY and CDR2 SVGAGI. This CDR3 has 15 residues. With V trimmed by 8 bases and J by 5 bases, 9 bases remained unmatched. Here the CDR3 reads CASSRTSGSYDEQYF. In DNA form, the CDR3 reads TGTGCCAGCTCCCGGACTAGCGGGAGTTATGACGAGCAGTACTTC.

The rearrangement links TRBV6-5 to TRBJ2-1; D is possibly TRBD2 (6 bases). Per germline, CDR1 MNHEY and CDR2 SVGAGI. The CDR3 contains 13 residues. The V end was cut by 10 bases, the J end by 7 bases, with 17 bases between. CDR3 nucleotide sequence: TGTGCCAACACCGCGGGCGGGATAAATGAGCAGTTCTTC. This translates into CANTAGGINEQFF.

The gene calls are TRBV28 and TRBJ1-1; D unclear. Trimming stripped 7 bases from V and 2 bases from J, with 8 bases between. Per germline, CDR1 MDHEN and CDR2 SYDVKM. The CDR3 is 12 amino acids. The CDR3 DNA reads TGTGCCAGCATCGACTCCAACACTGAAGCTTTCTTT. Its protein is CASIDSNTEAFF.

The chain links TRBV7-2 to TRBJ2-3, with D unclear. This CDR3 is built from 13 residues. Between the trimmed V and J ends, which lost 3 bases and 2 bases, there was a span of 6 bases. CDR1 is SGHTA and CDR2 is FQGNSA in the germline V gene. CDR3 loop: CASSFTNTDTQYF. CDR3 bases: TGTGCCAGCAGCTTTACTAACACAGATACGCAGTATTTT.

The chain has TRBV27 and TRBJ1-5; D perhaps matches TRBD1 (6 bases). V was pared by 6 bases and J by 4 bases, with 13 bases between. This CDR3 contains 14 residues. Germline-derived CDR1 and CDR2 are MNHEY and SMNVEV (reference sequence). CDR3 nucleotide sequence: TGTGCCAGCAGCCAAACAGGGCCTAATCAGCCCCAGCATTTT. Translating gives CASSQTGPNQPQHF.

The chain joins TRBV6-5 to TRBJ2-7, with TRBD2 identical over 7 bases. From germline, CDR1 is MNHEY and CDR2 SVGAGI. Trimming removed 2 bases from V and 1 base from J; junction bases left unmatched: 2. This CDR3 is 14 amino acids long. CDR3 bases: TGTGCCAGCAGTTACGGGGGGGAGTCCTACGAGCAGTACTTC. Its protein product is CASSYGGESYEQYF.

The chain combines TRBV6-5 with TRBJ2-5, with D maybe TRBD2 (5 bases). V was shortened by 5 bases and J by 1 base, with 11 bases between the two germline ends. CDR1 is MNHEY, CDR2 SVGAGI, per germline. The CDR3 has 14 amino acids. The CDR3 is CASSRSASQETQYF. The DNA for the CDR3 is TGTGCCAGCAGTCGTAGCGCCAGCCAAGAGACCCAGTACTTC.

The gene calls are TRBV5-1 and TRBJ1-5; TRBD1 is a possible D gene (6 bases). This CDR3 contains 16 residues. Germline CDR1 and CDR2: SGHRS and YFSETQ. The V end was cut by 5 bases, the J end by 2 bases, with 17 bases between. The CDR3, as DNA: TGCGCCAGCAGTAAGGGGGGAGGGGTTGGCAATCAGCCCCAGCATTTT. Translated, it gives CASSKGGGVGNQPQHF. The variable domain in full, completed from reference TRBV5-1 and TRBJ1-5, reads KAGVTQTPRYLIKTRGQQVTLSCSPISGHRSVSWYQQTPGQGLQFLFEYFSETQRNKGNFPGRFSGRQFSNSRSEMNVSTLELGDSALYLCASSKGGGVGNQPQHFGDGTRLSIL.